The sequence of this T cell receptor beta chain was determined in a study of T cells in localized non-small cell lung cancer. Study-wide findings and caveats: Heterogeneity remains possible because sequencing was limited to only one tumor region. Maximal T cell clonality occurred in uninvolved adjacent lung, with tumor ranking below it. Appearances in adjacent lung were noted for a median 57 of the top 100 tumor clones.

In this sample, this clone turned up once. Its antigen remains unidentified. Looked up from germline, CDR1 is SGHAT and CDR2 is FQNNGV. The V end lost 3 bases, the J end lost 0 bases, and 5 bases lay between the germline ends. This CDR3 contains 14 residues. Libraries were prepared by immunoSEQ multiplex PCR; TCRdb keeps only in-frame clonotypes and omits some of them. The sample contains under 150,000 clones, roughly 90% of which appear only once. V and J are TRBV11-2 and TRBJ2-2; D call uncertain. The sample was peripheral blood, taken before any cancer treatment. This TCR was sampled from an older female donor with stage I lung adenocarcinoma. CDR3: CASSFGSNTGELFF. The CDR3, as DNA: TGTGCCAGCAGCTTTGGGTCGAACACCGGGGAGCTGTTTTTT.